This passage covers 3 T cell receptor beta chains from one sample sequenced in a study of T-cell reconstitution after alpha-beta-depleted transplantation in children. The TCRbeta library was prepared with unique molecular identifiers. TCRdb re-derived calls from the PCR reads in MiXCR, one entry per CDR3 protein. The sample shows around 50,000 distinct CDR3 sequences, around 53% of them seen only once. The sample in question was peripheral blood, obtained before TCRalphabeta/CD19-depleted stem cell transplant. The receptors derive from a boy less than two years old with SCID, due to receive a stem cell transplant.

The rearrangement uses TRBV12-3 or TRBV12-4 and TRBJ2-1; 7 positions match TRBD1. V was clipped by 6 bases and J by 8 bases; unmatched bases: 13. The CDR3 spans 15 residues. The CDR3 loop is CASSFGDSTNHEQFF. Here the CDR3 DNA reads TGTGCCAGCAGCTTCGGGGACAGTACGAATCATGAGCAGTTCTTC.

V gene TRBV6-5 combines with J gene TRBJ2-7; 8 bases line up with TRBD1. Trimming at V came to 0 bases and at J to 5 bases, leaving 9 bases not matched to a gene. This CDR3 contains 16 residues. The germline V gene has CDR1 MNHEY and CDR2 SVGAGI. CDR3 residues: CASSYSIGNRGDEQYF. DNA of the CDR3: TGTGCCAGCAGTTACTCGATCGGGAACAGGGGGGACGAGCAGTACTTC.

The rearrangement joins TRBV20-1 to TRBJ2-3, with TRBD2 matching 8 bases. CDR3 length: 15 amino acids. Germline-derived CDR1 and CDR2 are DFQATT and SNEGSKA (reference sequence). V trimming: 3 bases; J trimming: 4 bases; junction bases outside the gene matches: 9. CDR3 sequence reads: CSASQLAGKADTQYF. The CDR3 DNA is TGCAGTGCTAGCCAATTAGCGGGGAAGGCAGATACGCAGTATTTT.